These 29 T cell receptor beta chains share one sample of origin, sequenced in a study of cytotoxic CD8 clonotypes in ibrutinib-treated CLL. Clones were sequenced by immunoSEQ multiplex PCR, and TCRdb holds only the in-frame ones, with some missing. The sample records about 300,000 clones, roughly four fifths being singletons. The specimen comprised PBMCs, sampled at disease progression, from a patient treated with ibrutinib. Receptors originate from a human donor with chronic lymphocytic leukemia.

This clone was found once. The CDR3, as DNA: TGTGCCAGCAGCCCCCCCGTCCGGCGGACTCCCACGAACACCGGGGAGCTGTTTTTT. Amino acid sequence: CASSPPVRRTPTNTGELFF. The rearrangement uses TRBV7-9 and TRBJ2-2; D possibly corresponds to TRBD2 (5 bases). This CDR3 region has 19 residues. Germline V CDR1 and CDR2: SEHNR, FQNEAQ (reference sequence). Trimming stripped 5 bases from V and 0 bases from J, with 22 bases between.

The chain has TRBV5-1 and TRBJ1-6; D is undetermined. This CDR3 contains 15 residues. Deletions cut 1 base from V and 6 bases from J, with 11 bases between. In germline, CDR1 is SGHRS, CDR2 YFSETQ. The CDR3 nucleotides read TGCGCCAGCAGCTTGTTGTCAGGATCTAATTCACCCCTCCACTTT. It codes for CASSLLSGSNSPLHF.

The chain carries TRBV9 and TRBJ1-2; D gene ambiguous. CDR3 length: 13 residues. Germline loops: CDR1 SGDLS, CDR2 YYNGEE. Trimming removed 5 bases at V and 1 base at J, with 9 bases between. The CDR3 is CASRAGSNYGYTF. CDR3 nucleotides: TGTGCCAGCAGGGCCGGGAGTAACTATGGCTACACCTTC.

This chain connects TRBV11-2 to TRBJ2-2; TRBD1 agrees at 7 bases. CDR1 SGHAT and CDR2 FQNNGV come from the germline V gene. This CDR3 region has 13 residues. V trimming: 3 bases; J trimming: 14 bases; junction bases outside the gene matches: 9. The CDR3 loop is CASSLDRQGYLFF. The CDR3 DNA is TGTGCCAGCAGCTTGGATCGACAGGGATATCTGTTTTTT.

The gene calls are TRBV6-5 and TRBJ2-7; tentatively, D is TRBD1 (6 bases). Germline loops: CDR1 MNHEY, CDR2 SVGAGI. Trimming removed 8 bases from V and 2 bases from J, with 16 bases in between. The CDR3 spans 14 residues. The DNA for the CDR3 is TGTGCCAGCCGTACCGGGACACCACCCTACGAGCAGTACTTC. Protein: CASRTGTPPYEQYF.

The chain joins TRBV7-3 to TRBJ2-1, with TRBD1 as a possible D gene (5 bases). Germline V gene data show CDR1 as SGHTA and CDR2 as FQGTGA. The CDR3 runs 14 residues. V lost 5 bases and J 6 bases, leaving 14 bases between the germline ends. CDR3 in amino acids: CASSPHDRFNEQFF. CDR3 bases: TGTGCCAGCAGCCCCCATGACAGATTCAATGAGCAGTTCTTC.

There are a few counts of this clone. V usage is TRBV15 and J usage is TRBJ1-2; a possible D gene is TRBD1 (5 bases). Germline lookup yields CDR1 LNHNV and CDR2 YYDKDF (reference sequence). The CDR3 totals 13 residues. The germline V and J ends were trimmed by 8 bases and 4 bases, with 14 bases remaining between them. The CDR3 reads CATRRQGGYGYTF. As DNA, the CDR3 is TGTGCCACCCGGCGGCAGGGCGGCTATGGCTACACCTTC.

This rearrangement joins TRBV7-3 to TRBJ2-2, with 7 positions matching TRBD2. The V gene's germline CDR1 is SGHTA and CDR2 FQGTGA. With V trimmed by 2 bases and J by 4 bases, 1 base remained unmatched. This CDR3 has 14 amino acids. The CDR3 DNA reads TGTGCCAGCAGCTTAGGCGGGGGCACCGGGGAGCTGTTTTTT. Protein sequence: CASSLGGGTGELFF.

J is TRBJ1-4 and V is TRBV2, with TRBD1 matching 9 bases. CDR1 is SNHLY and CDR2 is FYNNEI in the germline V gene. CDR3 length: 14 residues. J was trimmed by 8 bases and V by 6 bases; bases with no gene match: 7. CDR3 DNA: TGTGCCAGCAGCCGCGACAGGGGGTGGGAAAAACTGTTTTTT. Residues: CASSRDRGWEKLFF.

This sequence joins TRBV5-1 and TRBJ1-2; 9 bases fit TRBD1. Per germline, CDR1 SGHRS and CDR2 YFSETQ. The CDR3 has 17 amino acids. With 5 bases clipped from V and 1 base from J, the junction kept 12 bases outside the gene matches. CDR3 protein: CASRSGQGQTFNYGYTF. The CDR3 DNA reads TGCGCCAGCAGATCGGGACAGGGTCAGACTTTTAACTATGGCTACACCTTC.

This sequence joins TRBV11-3 and TRBJ1-1; the D is unclear. Trimming stripped 6 bases from V and 3 bases from J, with 14 bases between. Germline CDR1 is SGHNT and CDR2 is YENEEA. The CDR3 consists of 14 residues. This CDR3 reads CASSYTGSHTEAFF. As DNA, the CDR3 is TGTGCCAGCAGTTACACGGGCTCCCACACTGAAGCTTTCTTT.

The V and J genes are TRBV18 and TRBJ2-1, with D possibly matching TRBD2 (5 bases). Trimming took off 3 bases at V and 8 bases at J, with 17 bases between the two ends. Germline CDR1 is KGHSH and CDR2 is LQKENI. This CDR3 has 15 amino acids. CDR3 coding DNA: TGTGCCAGCTCACCCAGAGGGCCTTATTCATATGAGCAGTTCTTC. The encoded protein is CASSPRGPYSYEQFF.

With regard to this clone: The sample carries other DNA sequences with the same CDR3. The chain is built from TRBV29-1 and TRBJ1-2, with TRBD1 matching 7 bases. The V gene end was trimmed by 1 base and the J gene end by 2 bases; junction bases not matched to a gene: 1. This CDR3 has 13 amino acids. CDR1 is SQVTM and CDR2 is ANQGSEA in the germline V gene. The CDR3 loop is CSVEGQGNYGYTF. CDR3 sequence (DNA): TGCAGCGTTGAAGGACAGGGAAACTATGGCTACACCTTC.

Worth noting for this clone: Germline is not matched at one junction end, which may reflect a read error. The rearrangement links TRBV27 to TRBJ2-3, with TRBD1 as a possible D gene (5 bases). Per the germline V gene, CDR1 is MNHEY and CDR2 is SMNVEV (reference sequence). This CDR3 is built from 14 residues. The CDR3 here is CASARQSGTYTQYF. The CDR3 bases are TGTGCCAGCGCCAGACAGTCGGGCACATATACGCAGTATTTT.

The rearrangement uses TRBV29-1 and TRBJ2-4; weak D call: TRBD1 (6 bases). Germline loops: CDR1 SQVTM, CDR2 ANQGSEA. Trimming removed 2 bases at V and 8 bases at J, with 10 bases between. The CDR3 has 12 residues. The CDR3 DNA sequence: TGCAGCGTTGAAAAGGGGGTAGACATTCAGTACTTC. Amino acids: CSVEKGVDIQYF.

The genes are TRBV5-1 and TRBJ2-7, with D unclear. The CDR3 has 14 residues. The V and J ends lost 3 bases and 0 bases respectively, with 10 bases between them. CDR1 SGHRS and CDR2 YFSETQ come from the germline V gene. CDR3 region: CASSYAGFSYEQYF. Here the CDR3 DNA reads TGCGCCAGCAGCTATGCCGGATTCTCCTACGAGCAGTACTTC.

CDR3: CASRLPLVTGYLGNQPQHF. The DNA for the CDR3 is TGTGCCAGCCGCCTACCCCTGGTGACGGGATATTTGGGCAATCAGCCCCAGCATTTT. The V call is TRBV28, the J call TRBJ1-5; no reliable D call. This CDR3 comprises 19 residues. Per the germline V gene, CDR1 is MDHEN and CDR2 is SYDVKM. V was trimmed by 8 bases and J by 2 bases, leaving 28 bases between them.

V is TRBV19 and J is TRBJ2-7, with 7 positions matching TRBD1. The CDR3 is 14 amino acids. V was clipped by 6 bases and J by 5 bases; unmatched bases: 10. CDR1 is LNHDA, CDR2 SQIVND, per germline (reference sequence). CDR3: CASRPGQTYDEQYF. CDR3 nucleotide sequence: TGTGCCAGTAGACCGGGACAGACCTATGACGAGCAGTACTTC.

This clone was found a few times. This chain connects TRBV25-1 to TRBJ1-4; no reliable D call. The germline V and J ends were trimmed by 10 bases and 7 bases, with 10 bases remaining between them. Germline V lookup: CDR1 MGHDK, CDR2 SYGVNS. The CDR3 length is 11 residues. The CDR3 nucleotides read TGTGCCACCCTCTGGAGTGAAAAACTGTTTTTT. Its translation is CATLWSEKLFF. Variable domain in full (rest from reference TRBV25-1 and TRBJ1-4): EADIYQTPRYLVIGTGKKITLECSQTMGHDKMYWYQQDPGMELHLIHYSYGVNSTEKGDLSSESTVSRIRTEHFPLTLESARPSHTSQYLCATLWSEKLFFGSGTQLSVL.

A single count supports this clone. The chain couples TRBV20-1 to TRBJ2-7; the D is unclear. V lost 5 bases and J 6 bases, leaving 8 bases between the germline ends. The CDR3 is made up of 10 amino acids. Germline V CDR1 and CDR2: DFQATT, SNEGSKA (reference sequence). CDR3 DNA sequence: TGCAGTGCTCAATACGTCGAGCAGTACTTC. Translation: CSAQYVEQYF.

The chain couples TRBV7-3 to TRBJ2-2, with a weak D call TRBD2 (6 bases). Trimming left V 2 bases short and J 2 bases short, with 9 bases between. CDR1 SGHTA and CDR2 FQGTGA come from the germline V gene. The CDR3 totals 15 residues. Written as DNA, the CDR3 is TGTGCCAGCAGCTTACCGACTAGAAACACCGGGGAGCTGTTTTTT. This gives the protein CASSLPTRNTGELFF.

The sample holds a few counts of this clone. The gene calls are TRBV7-2 and TRBJ2-2; D is perhaps TRBD1 or TRBD2 (5 bases each). The CDR3 length is 14 residues. The germline V gene encodes CDR1 SGHTA and CDR2 FQGNSA. V dropped 6 bases and J dropped 10 bases, with 18 bases sitting between them. For the CDR3, the DNA is TGTGCCAGCAGGCAAGCCGGGACGGCGACGGAGCTGTTTTTT. It codes for CASRQAGTATELFF.

The chain is built from TRBV19 and TRBJ2-1; TRBD1 aligns across 8 bases. Unmatched junction bases numbered 6, after V lost 2 bases and J lost 9 bases. The CDR3 consists of 14 residues. CDR1 is LNHDA, CDR2 SQIVND, per germline (reference sequence). In DNA form, the CDR3 reads TGTGCCAGTAGTATAAGCAGGGGGCGCGGTGAGCAGTTCTTC. Translation: CASSISRGRGEQFF.

The J gene is TRBJ2-5, the V gene TRBV5-4, with 11 bases lining up with TRBD2. The CDR3 loop spans 16 amino acids. V dropped 4 bases and J dropped 5; count of bases not matched to a gene: 10. Germline CDR1 SGHNT, CDR2 YYREEE (reference sequence). In nucleotides, the CDR3 is TGTGCCAGCAGCGTTAGCGGGGGGGACCCCCTGGAGACCCAGTACTTC. The encoded protein is CASSVSGGDPLETQYF.

Concerning this clone itself: The sample contains more than one DNA sequence encoding this CDR3. The V call is TRBV5-4, the J call TRBJ2-5; D may match TRBD1 or TRBD2 (5 bases each). V was pared by 0 bases and J by 2 bases, with 8 bases between. This CDR3 comprises 14 residues. The V gene's germline CDR1 is SGHNT and CDR2 YYREEE (reference sequence). CDR3 loop: CASSLVRGQETQYF. In DNA form, the CDR3 reads TGTGCCAGCAGCTTGGTGAGGGGACAAGAGACCCAGTACTTC.

This sequence joins TRBV6-4 and TRBJ2-7; D uncertain. Per the germline V gene, CDR1 is MRHNA and CDR2 is SNTAGT. This CDR3 has 15 amino acids. V lost 2 bases to trimming and J lost 1 base, with 12 bases between them. The CDR3 DNA follows: TGTGCCAGCAGTGACCACCAAATGAAGTCCTACGAGCAGTACTTC. This encodes CASSDHQMKSYEQYF.

The rearrangement joins TRBV18 to TRBJ1-6; 12 bases agree with TRBD1. The CDR3 length is 19 residues. CDR1 is KGHSH, CDR2 LQKENI, per germline. The junction had 16 bases not matched to a gene; V was cut back by 3 bases and J by 10 bases. The CDR3 spells CASSPSGTGGFLNGSPLHF. The CDR3, as DNA: TGTGCCAGCTCACCTTCCGGGACAGGGGGCTTTCTGAATGGGTCACCCCTCCACTTT.

CDR3 in amino acids: CSVSPPHSEAFF. As DNA, the CDR3 is TGCAGCGTTTCTCCCCCGCATTCTGAAGCTTTCTTT. The chain recombines TRBV29-1 with TRBJ1-1, with D unclear. The length of the CDR3 is 12 residues. V lost 5 bases to trimming and J lost 6 bases, with 13 bases between them. CDR1 and CDR2 from the germline V gene are SQVTM and ANQGSEA.

The chain employs TRBV7-2 and TRBJ2-7, with TRBD2 as a possible D gene (5 bases). V was cut by 5 bases and J by 4 bases, with 15 bases left in between. The germline V gene encodes CDR1 SGHTA and CDR2 FQGNSA. This CDR3 has 14 amino acids. CDR3 nucleotide sequence: TGTGCCAGCAGCCGTCGCGGGTTAGAGTACGAGCAGTACTTC. Its translation is CASSRRGLEYEQYF.